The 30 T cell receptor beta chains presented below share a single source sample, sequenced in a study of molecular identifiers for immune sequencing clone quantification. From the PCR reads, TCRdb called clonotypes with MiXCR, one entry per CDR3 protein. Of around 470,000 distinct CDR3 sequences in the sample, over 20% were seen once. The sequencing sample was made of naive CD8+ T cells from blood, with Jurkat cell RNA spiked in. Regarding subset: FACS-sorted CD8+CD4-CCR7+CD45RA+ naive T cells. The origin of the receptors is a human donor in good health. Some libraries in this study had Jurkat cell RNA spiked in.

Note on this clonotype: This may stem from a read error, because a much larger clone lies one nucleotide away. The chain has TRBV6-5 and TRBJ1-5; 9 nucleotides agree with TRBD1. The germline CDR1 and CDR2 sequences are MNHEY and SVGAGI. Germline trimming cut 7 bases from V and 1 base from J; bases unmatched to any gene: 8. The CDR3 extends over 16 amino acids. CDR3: CASKATGGRSNQPQHF. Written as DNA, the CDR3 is TGTGCCAGCAAGGCTACAGGGGGCAGGAGCAATCAGCCCCAGCATTTT.

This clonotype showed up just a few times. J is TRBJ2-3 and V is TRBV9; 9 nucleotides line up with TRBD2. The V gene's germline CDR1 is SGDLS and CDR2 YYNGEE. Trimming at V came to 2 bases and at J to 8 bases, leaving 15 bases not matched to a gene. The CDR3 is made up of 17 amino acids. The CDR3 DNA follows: TGTGCCAGCAGCGTCCGATGGGGTAGCGGGAGTCAGGGTACGCAGTATTTT. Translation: CASSVRWGSGSQGTQYF.

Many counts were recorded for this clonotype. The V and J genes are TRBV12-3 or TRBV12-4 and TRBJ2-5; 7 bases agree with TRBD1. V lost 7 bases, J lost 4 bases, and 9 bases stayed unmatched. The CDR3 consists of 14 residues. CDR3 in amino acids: CASTPRAGGETQYF. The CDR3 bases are TGTGCCAGCACCCCTAGGGCAGGGGGAGAGACCCAGTACTTC.

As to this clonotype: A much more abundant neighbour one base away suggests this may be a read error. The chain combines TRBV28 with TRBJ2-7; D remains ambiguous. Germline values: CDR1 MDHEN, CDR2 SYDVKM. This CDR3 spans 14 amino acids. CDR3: CAGSLPPPGYEQYF. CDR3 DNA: TGTGCCGGCAGTTTGCCCCCCCCAGGATACGAGCAGTACTTC. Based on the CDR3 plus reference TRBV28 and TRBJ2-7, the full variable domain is DVKVTQSSRYLVKRTGEKVFLECVQDMDHENMFWYRQDPGLGLRLIYFSYDVKMKEKGDIPEGYSVSREKKERFSLILESASTNQTSMYLCAGSLPPPGYEQYFGPGTRLTVT.

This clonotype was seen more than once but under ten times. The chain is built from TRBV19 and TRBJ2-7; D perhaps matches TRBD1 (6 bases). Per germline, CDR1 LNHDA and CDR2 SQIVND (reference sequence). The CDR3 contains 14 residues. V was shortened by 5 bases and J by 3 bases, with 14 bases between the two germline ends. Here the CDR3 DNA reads TGTGCCAGTAGTCCCCGGGACATGGGCTACGAGCAGTACTTC. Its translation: CASSPRDMGYEQYF.

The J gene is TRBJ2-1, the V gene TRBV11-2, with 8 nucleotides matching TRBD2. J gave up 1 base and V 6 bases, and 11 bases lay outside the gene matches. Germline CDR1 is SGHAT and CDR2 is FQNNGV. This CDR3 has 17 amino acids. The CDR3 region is CASRNNFGTSSYNEQFF. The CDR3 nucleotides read TGTGCCAGCAGGAATAACTTCGGGACTAGTTCCTACAATGAGCAGTTCTTC.

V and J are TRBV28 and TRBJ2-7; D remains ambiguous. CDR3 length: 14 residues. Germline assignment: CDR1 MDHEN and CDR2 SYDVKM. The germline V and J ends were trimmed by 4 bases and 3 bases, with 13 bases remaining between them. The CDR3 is CASSSILYYYEQYF. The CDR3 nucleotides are TGTGCCAGCAGTTCCATATTATACTACTACGAGCAGTACTTC.

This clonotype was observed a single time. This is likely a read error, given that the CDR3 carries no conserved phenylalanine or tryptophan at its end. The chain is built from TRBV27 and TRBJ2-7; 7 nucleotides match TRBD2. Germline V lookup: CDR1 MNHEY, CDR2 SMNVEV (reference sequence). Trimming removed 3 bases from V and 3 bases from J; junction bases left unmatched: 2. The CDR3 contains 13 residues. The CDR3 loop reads CASSLGRGYEQYS. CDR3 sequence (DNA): TGTGCCAGCAGTTTGGGGAGGGGCTACGAGCAGTACTCC.

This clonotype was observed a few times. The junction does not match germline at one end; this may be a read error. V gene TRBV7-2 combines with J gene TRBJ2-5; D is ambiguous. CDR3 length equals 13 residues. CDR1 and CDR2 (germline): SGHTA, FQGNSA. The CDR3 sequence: CASSDTYQVTQYF. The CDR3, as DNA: TGTGCCAGCAGCGACACGTACCAAGTGACCCAGTACTTC.

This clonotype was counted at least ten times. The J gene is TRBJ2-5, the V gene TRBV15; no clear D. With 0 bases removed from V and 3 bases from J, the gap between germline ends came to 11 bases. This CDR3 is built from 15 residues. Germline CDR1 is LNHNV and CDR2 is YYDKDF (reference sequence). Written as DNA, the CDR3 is TGTGCCACCAGCAGAGATATGGCAGGAGAAGAGACCCAGTACTTC. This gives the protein CATSRDMAGEETQYF.

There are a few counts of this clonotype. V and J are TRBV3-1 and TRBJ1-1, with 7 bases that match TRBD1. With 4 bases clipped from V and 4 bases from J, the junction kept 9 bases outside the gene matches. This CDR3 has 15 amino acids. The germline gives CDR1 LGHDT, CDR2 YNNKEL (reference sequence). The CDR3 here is CASSPEGARGTEAFF. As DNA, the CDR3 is TGTGCCAGCAGCCCCGAGGGGGCGCGAGGCACTGAAGCTTTCTTT.

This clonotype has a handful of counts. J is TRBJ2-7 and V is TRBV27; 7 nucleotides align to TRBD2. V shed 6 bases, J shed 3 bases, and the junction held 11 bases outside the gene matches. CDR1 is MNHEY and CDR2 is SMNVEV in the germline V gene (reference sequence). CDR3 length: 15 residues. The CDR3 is CASRIRAGEVYEQYF. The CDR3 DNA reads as TGTGCCAGCAGAATCAGGGCGGGGGAGGTCTACGAGCAGTACTTC.

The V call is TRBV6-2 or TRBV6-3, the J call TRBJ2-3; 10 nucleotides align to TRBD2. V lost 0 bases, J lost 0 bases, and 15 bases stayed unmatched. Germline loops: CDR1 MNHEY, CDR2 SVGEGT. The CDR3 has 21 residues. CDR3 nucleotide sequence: TGTGCCAGCAGTTACTCGAGTGGGTGGCTAGCGGGGGAGTCTAGCACAGATACGCAGTATTTT. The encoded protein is CASSYSSGWLAGESSTDTQYF.

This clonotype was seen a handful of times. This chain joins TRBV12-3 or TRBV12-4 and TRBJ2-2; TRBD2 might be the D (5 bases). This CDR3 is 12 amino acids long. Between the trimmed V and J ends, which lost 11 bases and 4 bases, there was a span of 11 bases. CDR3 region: CAGGEGTGELFF. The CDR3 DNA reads TGTGCCGGTGGTGAGGGCACCGGGGAGCTGTTTTTT.

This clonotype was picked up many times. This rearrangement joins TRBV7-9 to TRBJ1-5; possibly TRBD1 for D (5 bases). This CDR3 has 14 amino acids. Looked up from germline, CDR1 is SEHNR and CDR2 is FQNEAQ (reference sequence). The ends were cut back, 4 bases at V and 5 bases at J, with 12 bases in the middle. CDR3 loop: CASSSMGGDQPQHF. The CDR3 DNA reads TGTGCCAGCAGCTCCATGGGGGGAGATCAGCCCCAGCATTTT.

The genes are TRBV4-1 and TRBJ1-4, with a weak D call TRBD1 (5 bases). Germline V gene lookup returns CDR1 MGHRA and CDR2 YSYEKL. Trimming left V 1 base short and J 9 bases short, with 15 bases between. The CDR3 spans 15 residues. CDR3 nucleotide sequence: TGCGCCAGCAGCCAAGGTCGGGGGATCGGTCAAAAACTGTTTTTT. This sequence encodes CASSQGRGIGQKLFF.

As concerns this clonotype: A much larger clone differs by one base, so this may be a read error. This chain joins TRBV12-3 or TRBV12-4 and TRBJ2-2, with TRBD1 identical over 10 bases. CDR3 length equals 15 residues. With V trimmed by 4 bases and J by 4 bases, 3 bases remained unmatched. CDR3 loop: CASSSGQGSTGELFF. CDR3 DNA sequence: TGTGCCAGCAGTTCGGGACAGGGGAGCACCGGGGAGCTGTTTTTT.

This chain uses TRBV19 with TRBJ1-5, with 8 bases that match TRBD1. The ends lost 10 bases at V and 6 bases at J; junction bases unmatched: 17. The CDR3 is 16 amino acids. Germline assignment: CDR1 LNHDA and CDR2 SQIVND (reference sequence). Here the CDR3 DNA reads TGTGCCACATACGGGACAGGTAATGCAGTGGGTCAGCCCCAGCATTTT. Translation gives CATYGTGNAVGQPQHF.

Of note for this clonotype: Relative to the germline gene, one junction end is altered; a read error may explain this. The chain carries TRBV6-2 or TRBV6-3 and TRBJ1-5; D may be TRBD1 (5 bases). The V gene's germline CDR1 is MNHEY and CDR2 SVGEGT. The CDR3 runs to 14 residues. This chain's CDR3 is CASSLTAFNPPQHF. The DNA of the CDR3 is TGTGCCAGCAGCCTGACAGCCTTTAATCCGCCCCAGCATTTT.

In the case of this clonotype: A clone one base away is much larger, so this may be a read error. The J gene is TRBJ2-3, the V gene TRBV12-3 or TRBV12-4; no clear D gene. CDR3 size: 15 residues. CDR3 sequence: CASSQVLLGTDTLYF. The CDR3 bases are TGTGCCAGCAGTCAGGTTCTTCTAGGCACAGATACGCTGTATTTT.

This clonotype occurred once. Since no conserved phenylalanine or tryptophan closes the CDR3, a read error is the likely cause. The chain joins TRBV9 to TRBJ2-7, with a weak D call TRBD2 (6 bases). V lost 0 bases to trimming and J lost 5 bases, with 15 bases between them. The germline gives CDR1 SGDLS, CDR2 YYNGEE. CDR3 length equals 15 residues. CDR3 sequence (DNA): TGTGCCAGCAGCGTAGGGGCAGTCGGGGGAGACGAGCAGTACCTC. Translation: CASSVGAVGGDEQYL.

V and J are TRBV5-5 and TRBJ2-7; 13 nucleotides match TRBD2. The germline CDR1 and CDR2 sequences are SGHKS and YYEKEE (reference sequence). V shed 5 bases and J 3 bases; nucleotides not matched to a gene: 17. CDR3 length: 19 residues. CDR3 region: CASRLGGLAGVGSFYEQYF. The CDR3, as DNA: TGTGCCAGCAGGCTGGGAGGACTAGCGGGAGTCGGGTCGTTCTACGAGCAGTACTTC. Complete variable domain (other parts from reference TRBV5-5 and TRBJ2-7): DAGVTQSPTHLIKTRGQQVTLRCSPISGHKSVSWYQQVLGQGPQFIFQYYEKEERGRGNFPDRFSARQFPNYSSELNVNALLLGDSALYLCASRLGGLAGVGSFYEQYFGPGTRLTVT.

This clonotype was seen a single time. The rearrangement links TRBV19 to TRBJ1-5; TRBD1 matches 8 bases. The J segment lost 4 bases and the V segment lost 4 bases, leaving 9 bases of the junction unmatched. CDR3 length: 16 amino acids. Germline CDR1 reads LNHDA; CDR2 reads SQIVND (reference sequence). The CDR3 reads CASSSPTGVCNQPQHF. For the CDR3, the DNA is TGTGCCAGTAGTAGCCCGACAGGGGTTTGTAATCAGCCCCAGCATTTT.

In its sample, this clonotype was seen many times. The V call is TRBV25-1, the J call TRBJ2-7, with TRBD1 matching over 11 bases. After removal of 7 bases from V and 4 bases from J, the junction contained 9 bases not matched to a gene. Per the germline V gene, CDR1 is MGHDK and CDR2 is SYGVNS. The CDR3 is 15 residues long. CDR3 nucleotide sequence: TGTGCCAGCACCCGTGGACAGGGGGCATTGTACGAGCAGTACTTC. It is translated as CASTRGQGALYEQYF.

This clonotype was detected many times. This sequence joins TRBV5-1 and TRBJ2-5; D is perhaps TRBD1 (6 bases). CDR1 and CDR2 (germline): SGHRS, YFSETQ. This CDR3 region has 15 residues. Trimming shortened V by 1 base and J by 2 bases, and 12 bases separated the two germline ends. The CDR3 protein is CASSLSQGWQETQYF. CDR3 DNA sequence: TGCGCCAGCAGCTTGTCACAGGGTTGGCAAGAGACCCAGTACTTC.

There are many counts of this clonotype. Here the CDR3 DNA reads TGTGCCAGCAGCTTGGCGTCGGGAAACACCATATATTTT. Residues: CASSLASGNTIYF. This rearrangement joins TRBV12-3 or TRBV12-4 to TRBJ1-3; the D is unclear. The ends were cut back, 6 bases at V and 4 bases at J, with 10 bases in the middle. The CDR3 runs 13 residues.

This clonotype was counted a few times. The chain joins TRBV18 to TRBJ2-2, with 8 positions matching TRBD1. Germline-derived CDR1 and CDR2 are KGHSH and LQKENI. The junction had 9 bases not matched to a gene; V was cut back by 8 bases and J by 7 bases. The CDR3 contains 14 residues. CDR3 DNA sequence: TGTGCCAGCCTGGACAGGGCGTATCTCGGGGAGCTGTTTTTT. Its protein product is CASLDRAYLGELFF.

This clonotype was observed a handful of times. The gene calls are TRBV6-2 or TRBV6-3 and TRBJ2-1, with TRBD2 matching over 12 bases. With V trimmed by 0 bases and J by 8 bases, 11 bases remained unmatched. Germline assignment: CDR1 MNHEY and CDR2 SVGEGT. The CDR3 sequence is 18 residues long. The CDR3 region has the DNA TGTGCCAGCAGTTACTCGATCCTAGCGGGAGGGTCGGTCGATGAGCAGTTCTTC. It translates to CASSYSILAGGSVDEQFF.

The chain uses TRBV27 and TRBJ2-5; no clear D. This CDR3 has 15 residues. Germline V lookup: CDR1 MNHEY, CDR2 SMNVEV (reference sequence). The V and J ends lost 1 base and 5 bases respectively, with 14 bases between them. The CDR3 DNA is TGTGCCAGCAGTTTATTAAAACACGGCCACGAGACCCAGTACTTC. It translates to CASSLLKHGHETQYF.

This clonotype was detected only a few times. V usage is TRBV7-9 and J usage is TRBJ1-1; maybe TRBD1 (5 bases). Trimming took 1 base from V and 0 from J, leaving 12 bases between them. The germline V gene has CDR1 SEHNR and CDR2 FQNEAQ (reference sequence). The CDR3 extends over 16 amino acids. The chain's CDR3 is CASSLGEGRMNTEAFF. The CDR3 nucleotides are TGTGCCAGCAGCTTAGGCGAGGGACGGATGAACACTGAAGCTTTCTTT.